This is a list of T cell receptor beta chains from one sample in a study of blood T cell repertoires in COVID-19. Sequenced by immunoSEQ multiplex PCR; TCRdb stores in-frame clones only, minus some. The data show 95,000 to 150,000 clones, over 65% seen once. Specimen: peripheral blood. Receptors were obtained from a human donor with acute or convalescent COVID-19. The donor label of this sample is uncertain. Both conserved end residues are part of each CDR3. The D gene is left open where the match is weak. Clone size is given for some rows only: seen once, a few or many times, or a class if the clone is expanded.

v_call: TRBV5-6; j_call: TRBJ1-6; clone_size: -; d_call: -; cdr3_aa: CASSLGAGVYGNSPLHF; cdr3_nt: TGTGCCAGCAGCTTGGGGGCAGGGGTATATGGAAATTCACCCCTCCACTTT
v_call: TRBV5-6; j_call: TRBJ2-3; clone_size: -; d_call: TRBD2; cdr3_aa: CASSPGTSGSTDTQYF; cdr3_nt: TGTGCCAGCAGCCCCGGGACTAGCGGGTCGACAGATACGCAGTATTTT
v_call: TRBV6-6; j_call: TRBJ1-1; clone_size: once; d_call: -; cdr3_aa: CASSPLDILMNTEAFF; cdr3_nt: TGTGCCAGCAGTCCCCTGGACATACTGATGAACACTGAAGCTTTCTTT
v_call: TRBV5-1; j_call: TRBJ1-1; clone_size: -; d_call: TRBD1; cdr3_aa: CASSIDGTVNTEAFF; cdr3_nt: TGCGCCAGCAGCATAGACGGGACAGTGAACACTGAAGCTTTCTTT
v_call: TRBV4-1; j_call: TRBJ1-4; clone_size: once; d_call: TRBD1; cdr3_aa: CASSGPGTGASFMGEKLFF; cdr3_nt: TGCGCCAGCAGCGGACCCGGGACAGGGGCTAGTTTTATGGGTGAAAAACTGTTTTTT
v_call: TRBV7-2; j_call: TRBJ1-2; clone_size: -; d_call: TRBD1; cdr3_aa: CASSPRDSLQGYTF; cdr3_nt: TGTGCCAGCAGCCCCCGGGACAGTCTTCAGGGCTACACCTTC
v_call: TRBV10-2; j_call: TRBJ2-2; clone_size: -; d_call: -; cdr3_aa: CASSGTGLNTGELFF; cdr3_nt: TGCGCCAGCAGCGGAACAGGGCTGAACACCGGGGAGCTGTTTTTT
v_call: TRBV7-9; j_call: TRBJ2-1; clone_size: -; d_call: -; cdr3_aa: CASSGQGPEQFF; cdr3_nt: TGTGCCAGCAGCGGCCAGGGTCCTGAGCAGTTCTTC
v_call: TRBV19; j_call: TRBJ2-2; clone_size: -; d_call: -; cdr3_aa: CASTGVGELFF; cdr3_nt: TGTGCCAGTACGGGAGTCGGGGAGCTGTTTTTT
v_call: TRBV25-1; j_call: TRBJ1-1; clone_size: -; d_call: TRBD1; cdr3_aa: CASRKTGAMNTEAFF; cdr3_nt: TGTGCCAGCAGAAAGACAGGGGCCATGAACACTGAAGCTTTCTTT
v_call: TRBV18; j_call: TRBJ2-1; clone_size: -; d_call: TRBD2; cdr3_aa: CASSPREGSYNEQFF; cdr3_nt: TGTGCCAGCTCACCACGGGAGGGTTCCTACAATGAGCAGTTCTTC
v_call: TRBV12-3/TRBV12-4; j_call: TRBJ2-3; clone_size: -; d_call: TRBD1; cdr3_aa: CAVRGRLTDTQYF; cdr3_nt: TGTGCCGTCAGGGGGCGACTCACAGATACGCAGTATTTT
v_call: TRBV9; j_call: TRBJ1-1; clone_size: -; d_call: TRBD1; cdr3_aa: CASSAGQGTRAFF; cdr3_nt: TGTGCCAGCAGCGCGGGACAGGGAACAAGGGCTTTCTTT
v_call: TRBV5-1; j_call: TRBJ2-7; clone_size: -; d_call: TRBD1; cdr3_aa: CASSYHRTGVYEQYF; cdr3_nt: TGCGCCAGCAGCTATCACCGGACAGGGGTCTACGAGCAGTACTTC
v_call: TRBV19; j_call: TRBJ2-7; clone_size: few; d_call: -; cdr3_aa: CASSMASALYEQYF; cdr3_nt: TGTGCCAGTAGTATGGCCTCCGCCCTCTACGAGCAGTACTTC
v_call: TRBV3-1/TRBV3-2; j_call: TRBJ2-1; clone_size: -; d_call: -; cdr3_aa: CASSPGEGRGDEQFF; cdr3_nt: TGTGCCAGCAGCCCGGGAGAGGGACGTGGGGATGAGCAGTTCTTC
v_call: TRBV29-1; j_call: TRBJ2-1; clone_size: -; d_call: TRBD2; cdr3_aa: CSVELHPSGGGWNNEQFF; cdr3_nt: TGCAGCGTTGAATTACATCCTTCCGGCGGGGGGTGGAACAATGAGCAGTTCTTC
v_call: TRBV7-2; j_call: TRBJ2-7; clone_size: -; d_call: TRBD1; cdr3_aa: CASSRQGAEVREQYF; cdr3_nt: TGTGCCAGCAGTCGACAGGGGGCTGAGGTGCGAGAGCAGTACTTC
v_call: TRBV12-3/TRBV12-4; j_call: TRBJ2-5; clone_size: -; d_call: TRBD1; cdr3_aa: CASSADRGETQYF; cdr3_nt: TGTGCCAGCAGTGCGGACAGGGGAGAGACCCAGTACTTC
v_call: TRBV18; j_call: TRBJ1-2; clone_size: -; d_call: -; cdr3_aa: CASSQGQGDYGYTF; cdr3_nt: TGTGCCAGCTCGCAGGGGCAGGGAGACTATGGCTACACCTTC
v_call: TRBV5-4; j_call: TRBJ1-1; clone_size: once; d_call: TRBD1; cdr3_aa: CASSPGQGDTEAFF; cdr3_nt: TGTGCCAGCAGCCCCGGACAGGGCGACACTGAAGCTTTCTTT
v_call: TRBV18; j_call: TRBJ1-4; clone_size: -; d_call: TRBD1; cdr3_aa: CASSPPTGGEKLFF; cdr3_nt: TGTGCCAGCTCACCACCTACAGGGGGTGAAAAACTGTTTTTT
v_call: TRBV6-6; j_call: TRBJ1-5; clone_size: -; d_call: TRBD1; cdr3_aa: CASSKGGTGDQPQHF; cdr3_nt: TGTGCCAGCAGTAAAGGAGGGACAGGGGATCAGCCCCAGCATTTT
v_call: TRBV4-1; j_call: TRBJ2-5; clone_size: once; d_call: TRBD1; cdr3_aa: CASSRGDRVEETQYF; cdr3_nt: TGCGCCAGCAGCCGAGGGGACAGGGTGGAGGAGACCCAGTACTTC
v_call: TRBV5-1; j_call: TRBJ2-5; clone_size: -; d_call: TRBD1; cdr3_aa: CASSLTGGSQETQYF; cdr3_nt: TGCGCCAGCAGCTTGACAGGGGGCTCCCAAGAGACCCAGTACTTC
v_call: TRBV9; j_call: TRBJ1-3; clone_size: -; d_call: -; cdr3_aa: CASSLSLSGNTIYF; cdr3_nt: TGTGCCAGCAGCTTAAGCCTCTCTGGAAACACCATATATTTT
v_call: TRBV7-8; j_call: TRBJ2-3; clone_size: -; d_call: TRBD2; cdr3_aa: CASKRGLAGVSDTQYF; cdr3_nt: TGTGCCAGCAAGAGGGGTCTAGCGGGGGTTTCAGATACGCAGTATTTT
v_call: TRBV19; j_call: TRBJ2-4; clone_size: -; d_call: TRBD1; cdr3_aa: CASSFRQGKGKNIQYF; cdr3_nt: TGTGCCAGTAGTTTCAGACAGGGGAAGGGCAAAAACATTCAGTACTTC
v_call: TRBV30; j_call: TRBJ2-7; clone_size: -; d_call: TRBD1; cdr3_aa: CAWSIGGNYEQYF; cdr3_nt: TGTGCCTGGAGTATAGGGGGCAACTACGAGCAGTACTTC
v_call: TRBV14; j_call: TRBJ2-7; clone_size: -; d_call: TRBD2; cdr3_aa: CASSQGASGSYEQYF; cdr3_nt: TGTGCCAGCAGCCAAGGGGCTAGCGGATCCTACGAGCAGTACTTC
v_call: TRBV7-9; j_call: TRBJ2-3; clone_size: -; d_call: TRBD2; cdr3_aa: CASSAGTSGGRPDTQYF; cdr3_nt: TGTGCCAGCAGCGCCGGGACTAGCGGGGGGCGTCCAGATACGCAGTATTTT
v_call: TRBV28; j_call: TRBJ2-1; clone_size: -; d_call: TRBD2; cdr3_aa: CASSFGLAGRYNEQFF; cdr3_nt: TGTGCCAGCAGTTTCGGTCTAGCGGGGCGGTACAATGAGCAGTTCTTC
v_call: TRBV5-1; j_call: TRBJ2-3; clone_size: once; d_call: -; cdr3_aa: CASSLANTDTQYF; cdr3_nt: TGCGCCAGCAGCTTGGCCAACACAGATACGCAGTATTTT
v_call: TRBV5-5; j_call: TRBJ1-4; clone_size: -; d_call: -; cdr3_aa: CASSLSPTLEKLFF; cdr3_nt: TGTGCCAGCAGCTTGAGCCCAACGCTGGAAAAACTGTTTTTT
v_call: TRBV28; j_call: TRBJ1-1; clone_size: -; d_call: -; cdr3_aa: CASSLRGGTEAFF; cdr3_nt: TGTGCCAGCAGTTTAAGAGGGGGCACTGAAGCTTTCTTT
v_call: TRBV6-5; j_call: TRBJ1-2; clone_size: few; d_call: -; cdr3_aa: CASSYSAGYYGYTF; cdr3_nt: TGTGCCAGCAGTTACTCGGCAGGGTATTATGGCTACACCTTC
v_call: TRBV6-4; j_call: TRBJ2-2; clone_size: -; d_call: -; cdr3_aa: CASSEFGGNTGELFF; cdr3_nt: TGTGCCAGCAGTGAGTTCGGGGGGAACACCGGGGAGCTGTTTTTT
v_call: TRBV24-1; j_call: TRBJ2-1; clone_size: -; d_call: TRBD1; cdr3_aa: CATSDWTGGVEQFF; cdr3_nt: TGTGCCACCAGTGATTGGACAGGGGGTGTAGAGCAGTTCTTC
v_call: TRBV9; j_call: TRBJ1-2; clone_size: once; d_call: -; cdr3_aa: CASERFNYGYTF; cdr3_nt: TGTGCCAGCGAGCGATTCAACTATGGCTACACCTTC
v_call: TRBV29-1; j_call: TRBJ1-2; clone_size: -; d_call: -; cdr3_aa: CSVAGRGGAGGYTF; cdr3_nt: TGCAGCGTTGCTGGAAGAGGGGGGGCAGGTGGCTACACCTTC
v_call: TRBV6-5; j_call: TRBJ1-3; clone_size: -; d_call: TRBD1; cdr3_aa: CASQGAGGNTIYF; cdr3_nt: TGTGCCAGTCAGGGGGCAGGTGGAAACACCATATATTTT